A selection of T cell receptor beta chains follows, all from one sample in a study of blood T cells in healthy people across ages. MiXCR, run by TCRdb on the 5' RACE reads, gives a single entry per CDR3 protein. The top ten clones hold 20% to 25% of a sample with approximately 770,000 distinct CDR3 sequences, over 45% of them seen once. Material for sequencing was blood. These receptors came from a young man in good health. Each CDR3 is given with its conserved first and last residue. A D gene is named only where the DNA matches it firmly. Clone size is not always given. Where it is, it says once, few, many or a class for expanded clones.

.	TRBD2	TRBV6-6	TRBJ2-7	TGTGCCAGCAGTTCTTGGACTAGCGGCTCCTACGAGCAGTACTTC	CASSSWTSGSYEQYF
.	.	TRBV19	TRBJ2-7	TGTGCCAGTTCTCCGGGACACAGATACGAGCAGTACTTC	CASSPGHRYEQYF
.	.	TRBV18	TRBJ2-1	TGTGCCAGCTCACCTGAAGACAGGTCGTCCTGGGTTGAGCAGTTCTTC	CASSPEDRSSWVEQFF
.	TRBD2	TRBV5-1	TRBJ2-5	TGCGCCAGCATGTCCCGACTAGCGGGCCCTCAAGAGACCCAGTACTTC	CASMSRLAGPQETQYF
.	.	TRBV10-3	TRBJ2-7	TGTGCCATCAGGTCATCCCACGAGCAGTACTTC	CAIRSSHEQYF
.	.	TRBV11-2	TRBJ1-1	TGTGCCAGCAGCTTAACGGCCAGGTCGAACACTGAAGCTTTCTTT	CASSLTARSNTEAFF
.	.	TRBV7-2	TRBJ2-3	TGTGCCAGCAGCGCGCGGCAAGGGGGAGGTCGAGATACGCAGTATTTT	CASSARQGGGRDTQYF
.	.	TRBV20-1	TRBJ2-1	TGCAGTGCTTGCAACCCGGGACTCTACAATGAGCAGTTCTTC	CSACNPGLYNEQFF
.	.	TRBV2	TRBJ2-3	TGTACCAGCAGTGAGCGGGCAGAGACGCAGTATTTT	CTSSERAETQYF
.	.	TRBV27	TRBJ2-7	TGTGCCAGCAAAAGGGAGAGCTCCTACGAGCAGTACTTC	CASKRESSYEQYF
few	.	TRBV29-1	TRBJ2-7	TGCAGCGTTGAAGGCGGGAAAGGTACCTACGAGCAGTACTTC	CSVEGGKGTYEQYF
few	TRBD1	TRBV6-6	TRBJ2-7	TGTGCCAGCAGTTACACGACAGGGTCTGATCAGTACTTC	CASSYTTGSDQYF
.	TRBD1	TRBV3-1	TRBJ1-5	TGTGCCTCATCCCGGGACAGAGATCAGCCCCAGCATTTT	CASSRDRDQPQHF
.	TRBD2	TRBV11-1	TRBJ2-1	TGTGCCAGCAACCTAGCGCGGGGGTTGGGGGGACTAGCGGAACTCGCCGGCGGCTACAATGAGCAGTTCTTC	CASNLARGLGGLAELAGGYNEQFF
.	.	TRBV20-1	TRBJ2-5	TGCAGTGCTAGTCCCGTGGGGGAGACCCAGTACTTC	CSASPVGETQYF
.	.	TRBV18	TRBJ1-5	TGTGCCAGCTCACCACTCCCCGCGGATAGCAATCAGCCCCAGCATTTT	CASSPLPADSNQPQHF
many	.	TRBV12-3/TRBV12-4	TRBJ2-4	TGTGCCAGCAGGTTGGGTGCCAAAAACATTCAGTACTTC	CASRLGAKNIQYF
few	TRBD2	TRBV25-1	TRBJ2-3	TGTGCCAGCAGTTCATCCCCGGGGGGGCCCACAGATACGCAGTATTTT	CASSSSPGGPTDTQYF
.	.	TRBV4-3	TRBJ1-2	TGCGCCAGCAGCCAAGAACGGCAGACTGATGGCTACACCTTC	CASSQERQTDGYTF
.	.	TRBV6-2/TRBV6-3	TRBJ2-4	TGTGCCAGCAATCCGAGCGGGCTAAACCACAATGAGCAGTACTTC	CASNPSGLNHNEQYF
few	TRBD2	TRBV29-1	TRBJ2-7	TGCAGCGGGATCGGACTAGCGGGACCGTACGAGCAGTACTTC	CSGIGLAGPYEQYF
few	.	TRBV4-2	TRBJ2-5	TGTGCCAGCAGCCAAGAATCGGGGACCACGCTCCCTGTACAAGAGACCCAGTACTTC	CASSQESGTTLPVQETQYF
.	TRBD2	TRBV13	TRBJ2-3	TGTGCCAGCAGCTTCTCGCGGCGGGGGGGGAACACAGATACGCAGTATTTT	CASSFSRRGGNTDTQYF
few	TRBD2	TRBV6-6	TRBJ2-7	TGTGCCAGCAGTTACCCAAGCGGGGGAGGCTACGAGCAGTACTTC	CASSYPSGGGYEQYF
once	.	TRBV7-9	TRBJ2-3	TGTGCCAGCAGCTCACAGGGAGGCTTTAGCACAGATACGCAGTATTTT	CASSSQGGFSTDTQYF
.	TRBD1	TRBV10-3	TRBJ1-5	TGTGCCACGGGGGCAGGGGGCCACAATCAGCCCCAGCATTTT	CATGAGGHNQPQHF
.	.	TRBV20-1	TRBJ2-7	TGCAGTGCTGAGAGCGGAACCGGGACCAATGAGCAGTACTTC	CSAESGTGTNEQYF
.	.	TRBV20-1	TRBJ2-3	TGCAGTGCTAGAGATGGTATAAATGGGCATACGCAGTATTTT	CSARDGINGHTQYF
.	.	TRBV20-1	TRBJ2-7	TGCAGTGCTAGGGCGGCGGGAACACCAGCCTACGAGCAGTACTTC	CSARAAGTPAYEQYF
few	.	TRBV15	TRBJ2-7	TGTGCCACCAGCGAGGGGGGGAGAAACACCCACGAGCAGTACTTC	CATSEGGRNTHEQYF
.	.	TRBV12-3/TRBV12-4	TRBJ1-1	TGTGCCAGCAGCTCTCAGGGGATGAACACTGAAGCTTTCTTT	CASSSQGMNTEAFF
.	.	TRBV29-1	TRBJ1-2	TGCAGCGTGAGCACAGGGAGTTTTGATGGCTACACCTTC	CSVSTGSFDGYTF
.	.	TRBV27	TRBJ1-2	TGTGCCAGCAGTTTCAAGGGTTCGCTTTTCGGCTACACCTTC	CASSFKGSLFGYTF
.	.	TRBV7-2	TRBJ2-1	TGTGCCAGCAGCCCCAGTGGTGGCGTGCCACTTATTTTCGAGCAGTTCTTC	CASSPSGGVPLIFEQFF
.	.	TRBV3-1	TRBJ1-6	TGTGCCAGCAGCCAAGATTTCCCGGGACACTCACCCCTCCACTTT	CASSQDFPGHSPLHF
.	TRBD1	TRBV6-1	TRBJ1-1	TGTGCCGCCACAGGGGCGGACACTGAAGCTTTCTTT	CAATGADTEAFF
many	.	TRBV4-2	TRBJ2-7	TGTGCCAGCAGCCGGGAAGCCTACGAGCAGTACTTC	CASSREAYEQYF
.	.	TRBV28	TRBJ1-2	TGTGCCAGCAGTTGGACCGCAGAAGATGGCTACACCTTC	CASSWTAEDGYTF
.	.	TRBV2	TRBJ2-5	TGTGCCAGCAAGGGCCAATCAGAGACCCAGTACTTC	CASKGQSETQYF
.	TRBD2	TRBV29-1	TRBJ2-5	TGCAGCGCCCGGACTAGGGGGACCCAGTACTTC	CSARTRGTQYF
.	TRBD2	TRBV7-9	TRBJ2-1	TGTGCCGGCAGCTTCCCCGGGACTAGCGGGAGCGACGACTACAATGAGCAGTTCTTC	CAGSFPGTSGSDDYNEQFF
.	TRBD2	TRBV6-1	TRBJ2-3	TGTGCCAGCATCGGGGGGGCCGGTCGAGATACGCAGTATTTT	CASIGGAGRDTQYF
few	.	TRBV27	TRBJ1-1	TGTGCCAGCAGTTTAAACAGGATAAGTGAAGCTTTCTTT	CASSLNRISEAFF
many	.	TRBV7-2	TRBJ2-1	TGTGCCAGCAGCGGACAGACCCCCAATGAGCAGTTCTTC	CASSGQTPNEQFF
few	.	TRBV6-6	TRBJ2-6	TGTGCCAGCATCCAAACTGGGGCCAACGTCCTGACTTTC	CASIQTGANVLTF
.	TRBD2	TRBV7-2	TRBJ2-7	TGTGCCAGCAGCTTAGTTGGGACTAGCGCCCCGTCTCAGTACTTC	CASSLVGTSAPSQYF
.	.	TRBV19	TRBJ2-5	TGTGCCAGTAGACCCCTCCGGGGGAAGGTAGAGACCCAGTACTTC	CASRPLRGKVETQYF
.	.	TRBV28	TRBJ1-6	TGTGCCAGCAGTTTCCTCGGAGATTCACCCCTCCACTTT	CASSFLGDSPLHF
.	.	TRBV21-1	TRBJ1-5	TGTGCCAGTCGCGGGACTAGGACAGGGAAGCGTCGGCCCCAGCATTTT	CASRGTRTGKRRPQHF